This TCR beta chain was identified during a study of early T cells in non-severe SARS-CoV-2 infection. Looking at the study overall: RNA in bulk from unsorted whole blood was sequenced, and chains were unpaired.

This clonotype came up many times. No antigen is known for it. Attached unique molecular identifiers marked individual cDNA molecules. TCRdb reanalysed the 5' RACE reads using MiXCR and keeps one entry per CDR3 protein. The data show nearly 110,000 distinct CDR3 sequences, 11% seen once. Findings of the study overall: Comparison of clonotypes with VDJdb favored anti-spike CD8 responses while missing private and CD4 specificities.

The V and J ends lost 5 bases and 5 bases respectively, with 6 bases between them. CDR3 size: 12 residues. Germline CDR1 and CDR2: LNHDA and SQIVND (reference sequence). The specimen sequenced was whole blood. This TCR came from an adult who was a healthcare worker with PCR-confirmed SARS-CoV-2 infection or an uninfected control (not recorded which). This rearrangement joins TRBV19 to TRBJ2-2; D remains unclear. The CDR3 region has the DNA TGTGCCAGTAGTCTTATGACCGGGGAGCTGTTTTTT. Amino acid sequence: CASSLMTGELFF.